These T cell receptor beta chains were read from a single sample in a study of shared clonotypes between healthy human individuals. Sequencing was performed with immunoSEQ multiplex PCR; in TCRdb, only in-frame clones are kept and a portion is missing. The table records around 100,000 clones, around 67% of them present only once. Sample: memory CD8+ T cells sorted from blood. These receptors were taken from a man aged 30-40 years in good health. Each CDR3 is given with its conserved first and last residue.

TRBV28	TRBJ1-2	CATGQHYGYTF
TRBV10-3	TRBJ2-1	CAISGSNPYYNEQFF
TRBV14	TRBJ2-4	CASSIGRGNIQYF
TRBV4-2	TRBJ2-5	CASSQGLMDLQETQYF
TRBV25-1	TRBJ1-1	CASSGLNTEAFF
TRBV5-1	TRBJ2-5	CASSRLAGGETQYF
TRBV29-1	TRBJ2-7	CSVEWEYEQYF
TRBV6-5	TRBJ1-5	CASSSQGPWQPQHF
TRBV7-2	TRBJ2-7	CASSQDRNYEQYF
TRBV28	TRBJ2-7	CASSPWTGESYEQYF
TRBV27	TRBJ1-2	CASSTDNYGYTF
TRBV27	TRBJ1-1	CASTSNVLTEAFF
TRBV6-4	TRBJ1-5	CASSFHPGPYSNQPQHF
TRBV11-3	TRBJ2-1	CASSPGTRSYNEQFF
TRBV18	TRBJ2-1	CASSLSRNFYNEQFF
TRBV5-4	TRBJ2-5	CASSLQVEETQYF
TRBV6-5	TRBJ1-4	CASSGTDEKLFF
TRBV4-1	TRBJ2-1	CASSQVRTGGGEQFF
TRBV9	TRBJ2-1	CASSIGYNEQFF
TRBV10-3	TRBJ2-7	CAISTGTSGYEQYF
TRBV5-1	TRBJ1-3	CASSLASAGYSGNTIYF
TRBV6-5	TRBJ1-1	CASTKNFEAFF
TRBV4-2	TRBJ2-1	CASSQLAGGPNEQFF
TRBV6-5	TRBJ1-4	CASSSSGTTNEKLFF
TRBV10-1	TRBJ2-2	CASSESGNTGELFF
TRBV7-9	TRBJ2-5	CASSLGGGAAGAQYF
TRBV10-3	TRBJ2-2	CAISESEQGVVNTGELFF
TRBV6-6	TRBJ2-7	CASSPTSSYEQYF
TRBV30	TRBJ1-1	CAWSVGRGTEAFF
TRBV2	TRBJ1-4	CASRGTGNEKLFF
TRBV28	TRBJ1-5	CASSLMVGNQPQHF
TRBV25-1	TRBJ2-7	CASSELLDFAYEQYF
TRBV7-9	TRBJ2-3	CASQKSTDTQYF
TRBV5-1	TRBJ2-4	CASSSTASGTTTENIQYF
TRBV28	TRBJ1-2	CASRQAMGSNYGYTF
TRBV7-2	TRBJ2-5	CASRDTGRRETQYF
TRBV9	TRBJ2-7	CASSPHGGEGYEQYF
TRBV28	TRBJ2-3	CAIRQGAYTDTQYF
TRBV2	TRBJ2-5	CASSEAPDNQETQYF
TRBV5-6	TRBJ1-1	CASSLVGRAEAFF
TRBV2	TRBJ2-7	CASNPTSGYPYEQYF
TRBV6-1	TRBJ1-4	CASSGGGGNEKLFF
TRBV7-2	TRBJ2-1	CASSLGTGALAGTYNEQFF
TRBV28	TRBJ2-7	CASSLYYEQYF
TRBV27	TRBJ2-1	CASSLFLAGVGEQFF
TRBV28	TRBJ1-1	CASRGRPEAFF
TRBV2	TRBJ2-7	CASIGTEVYEQYF
TRBV19	TRBJ2-3	CASSTHGADTQYF
TRBV11-2	TRBJ1-3	CASSIGQVGNTIYF